These 5 T cell receptor beta chains were all obtained from the same sample, sequenced in a study of T cell responses to AZD1222 COVID-19 vaccine. Generated by immunoSEQ multiplex PCR, the TCRdb table keeps only in-frame clones and is missing some. In the table there are some 130,000 clones, about 90% of which are singletons. Sample: peripheral blood, taken on day 0 of AZD1222 vaccination. The receptor set was obtained from an adult in good health.

The chain recombines TRBV6-2 or TRBV6-3 with TRBJ2-7, with D possibly being TRBD1 (5 bases). Germline values: CDR1 MNHEY, CDR2 SVGEGT. The CDR3 is 12 residues long. Trimming shortened V by 6 bases and J by 3 bases, and 9 bases separated the two germline ends. The CDR3 sequence is CASRPDSYEQYF. The CDR3 coding sequence is TGTGCCAGCAGACCTGACAGCTACGAGCAGTACTTC.

The CDR3 spells CATGRVGTEAFF. The CDR3 nucleotides are TGTGCCACGGGGCGCGTAGGCACTGAAGCTTTCTTT. This chain connects TRBV19 to TRBJ1-1, with a possible D match to TRBD1 (5 bases). Trimming pared 10 bases from V and 4 bases from J, leaving 13 bases between. From germline, CDR1 is LNHDA and CDR2 SQIVND (reference sequence). The CDR3 is 12 amino acids.

V usage is TRBV25-1 and J usage is TRBJ2-7; D not certain. Germline V gives CDR1 MGHDK, CDR2 SYGVNS. This CDR3 region has 14 residues. Deletions cut 1 base from V and 4 bases from J, with 11 bases between. The chain's CDR3 is CASSEWRTDYEQYF. The CDR3, as DNA: TGTGCCAGCAGTGAATGGAGAACCGATTACGAGCAGTACTTC.

This clone has a single count. This sequence joins TRBV18 and TRBJ1-2; TRBD1 matches at 7 bases. This CDR3 contains 17 residues. The germline V gene has CDR1 KGHSH and CDR2 LQKENI. Losses at the gene ends were 3 bases for V and 0 bases for J; bases not matched to a gene: 10. The CDR3: CASSPAQGPLSNYGYTF. The CDR3 region has the DNA TGTGCCAGCTCACCTGCACAGGGGCCCTTATCTAACTATGGCTACACCTTC.

A single count supports this clone. This chain connects TRBV28 to TRBJ2-7; 10 bases match TRBD2. Germline CDR1 and CDR2: MDHEN and SYDVKM. This CDR3 has 14 residues. V shed 7 bases and J 4 bases; nucleotides not matched to a gene: 7. This CDR3 reads CASTLAGVFYEQYF. The CDR3, as DNA: TGTGCCAGCACTCTAGCGGGAGTCTTTTACGAGCAGTACTTC. The full variable domain, completed using reference TRBV28 and TRBJ2-7, is DVKVTQSSRYLVKRTGEKVFLECVQDMDHENMFWYRQDPGLGLRLIYFSYDVKMKEKGDIPEGYSVSREKKERFSLILESASTNQTSMYLCASTLAGVFYEQYFGPGTRLTVT.